The T cell receptor (beta chain) described here comes from a study of neurological immune-mediated disorders. Broader study findings: The expanded clones of different subjects shared no CDR3 amino acid sequences (suggesting private repertoires in all groups). In HTLV-1-associated myelopathy, TCR clonal expansion was greatest, and in multiple sclerosis it was least, below healthy controls.

Time point: longitudinal time-point 1 (baseline). For the unsorted libraries, 2 million PBMCs stored at -80 C served as input. J gave up 7 bases and V 2 bases, and 5 bases lay outside the gene matches. The CDR3 contains 14 residues. Germline CDR1 and CDR2: DFQATT and SNEGSKA (reference sequence). This clonotype has ten or more counts. The antigen is unknown. Synthesis of cDNA was carried out by template-switch 5'RACE. The reaction used 10-nucleotide random UMIs. TCRdb analysed the 5' RACE reads with MiXCR anew, one entry per CDR3 protein. The data contain under 90,000 distinct CDR3 sequences, about 10% of them singletons.

This receptor was identified in a man between 25 and 39 years old in good health. The specimen was PBMCs. V usage is TRBV20-1 and J usage is TRBJ1-6; 7 bases match TRBD1. The DNA of the CDR3 is TGCAGTGCTAGACCCGGGACAGAAAATTCACCCCTCCACTTT. Protein: CSARPGTENSPLHF.